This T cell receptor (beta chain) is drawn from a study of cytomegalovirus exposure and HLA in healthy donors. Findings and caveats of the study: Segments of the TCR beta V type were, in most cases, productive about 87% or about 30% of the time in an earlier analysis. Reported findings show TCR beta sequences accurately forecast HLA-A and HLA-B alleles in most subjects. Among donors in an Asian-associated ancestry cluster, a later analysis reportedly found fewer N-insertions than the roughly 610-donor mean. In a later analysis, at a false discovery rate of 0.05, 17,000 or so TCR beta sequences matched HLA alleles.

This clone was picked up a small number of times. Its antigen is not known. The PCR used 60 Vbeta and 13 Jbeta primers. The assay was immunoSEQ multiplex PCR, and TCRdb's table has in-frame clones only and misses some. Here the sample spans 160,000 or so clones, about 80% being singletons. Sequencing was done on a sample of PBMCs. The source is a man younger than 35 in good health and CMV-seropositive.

CDR3 loop: CASSDPGDYGYTF. The CDR3 DNA follows: TGTGCCAGTAGTGACCCAGGGGACTATGGCTACACCTTC. The gene calls are TRBV19 and TRBJ1-2, with D maybe TRBD1 (6 bases). Trimming took off 5 bases at V and 3 bases at J, with 10 bases between the two ends. The germline V gene encodes CDR1 LNHDA and CDR2 SQIVND (reference sequence). The CDR3 loop spans 13 amino acids.